This TCR beta chain was captured in a study of blood T cell repertoires in COVID-19. Measured with immunoSEQ multiplex PCR; TCRdb has only the in-frame clones, and not every one. This table holds over 110,000 clones, 88% found once. Germline lookup yields CDR1 MGHRA and CDR2 YSYEKL. V lost 1 base, J lost 2 bases, and 5 bases lay in between. The CDR3 loop spans 13 amino acids. The sequence was obtained from a human donor in a cohort sampled during active COVID-19. The rearrangement uses TRBV4-1 and TRBJ1-1; D ambiguous. Sequenced material: peripheral blood. The CDR3 region is CASSQAVNTEAFF. In DNA, the CDR3 is TGCGCCAGCAGCCAAGCAGTAAACACTGAAGCTTTCTTT.